The 11 T cell receptor beta chains below were found in one sample sequenced in a study of radiation and T cells in renal cell carcinoma. Time point noted: blood 4 weeks post-SBRT, at nephrectomy. Described treatment: 15 Gy SBRT to primary tumor, nephrectomy 4 weeks later. Data came from immunoSEQ multiplex PCR; TCRdb stores just in-frame clones and leaves some out. The sample yields around 100,000 clones, 84% seen once. The sample was blood, taken from a patient whose treatment included radiotherapy and nephrectomy. These receptors were collected from a man between 60 and 75 years old with renal cell carcinoma.

The chain combines TRBV28 with TRBJ1-4; 9 bases line up with TRBD1. This CDR3 region has 18 residues. Germline CDR1 MDHEN, CDR2 SYDVKM. Germline trimming cut 8 bases from V and 7 bases from J; bases unmatched to any gene: 20. Here the CDR3 DNA reads TGTGCCAGCTACTTAGCTCATTCAACGGGACAGGGACGTGAAAAACTGTTTTTT. Translation: CASYLAHSTGQGREKLFF.

This chain uses TRBV5-6 with TRBJ2-3; 8 bases are shared with TRBD1. Trimming took 4 bases from V and 6 from J; bases not matched to a gene: 13. CDR3 length: 16 residues. Germline V gene sequence: CDR1 SGHDT, CDR2 YYEEEE. In nucleotides, the CDR3 is TGTGCCAGCAGCGGGTTACAGGGGGGCTTCGTCGATACGCAGTATTTT. It codes for CASSGLQGGFVDTQYF.

This clone turned up a few times. V is TRBV30 and J is TRBJ1-5, with TRBD1 matching 7 bases. This CDR3 comprises 15 residues. Germline V gene data show CDR1 as GTSNPN and CDR2 as SVGIG (reference sequence). The V segment lost 6 bases and the J segment 3 bases; nucleotides outside the gene matches: 11. In DNA, the CDR3 is TGTGCCTGTACAGGGGCCGGAGACATCAATCAGCCCCAGCATTTT. Translated: CACTGAGDINQPQHF.

The chain employs TRBV27 and TRBJ1-5; D may be TRBD1 (6 bases). The germline V and J ends were trimmed by 4 bases and 1 base, with 14 bases remaining between them. Germline CDR1 reads MNHEY; CDR2 reads SMNVEV (reference sequence). CDR3 length equals 16 residues. DNA of the CDR3: TGTGCCAGCAGTTACAGGGTCGAGGGGAGCAATCAGCCCCAGCATTTT. Translated: CASSYRVEGSNQPQHF.

This clone was observed a few times. The V gene is TRBV13, the J gene TRBJ1-2; TRBD1 aligns across 12 bases. Germline assignment: CDR1 PRHDT and CDR2 FYEKMQ (reference sequence). J gave up 8 bases and V 4 bases, and 11 bases lay outside the gene matches. The CDR3 runs 16 residues. CDR3 residues: CASSWGTGGARRGYTF. CDR3 nucleotides: TGTGCCAGCAGCTGGGGGACAGGGGGCGCACGGAGGGGCTACACCTTC.

The rearrangement joins TRBV11-2 to TRBJ2-7; 10 bases are a match to TRBD2. In germline, CDR1 is SGHAT, CDR2 FQNNGV. The CDR3 is 16 residues long. J lost 6 bases, V lost 2 bases, and 10 bases had no gene match. The CDR3 spells CASSLPPSGSFSEQYF. In DNA, the CDR3 is TGTGCCAGCAGCTTACCTCCTAGCGGGAGTTTTAGCGAGCAGTACTTC. Full variable domain (rest looked up from reference TRBV11-2 and TRBJ2-7): EAGVAQSPRYKIIEKRQSVAFWCNPISGHATLYWYQQILGQGPKLLIQFQNNGVVDDSQLPKDRFSAERLKGVDSTLKIQPAKLEDSAVYLCASSLPPSGSFSEQYFGPGTRLTVT.

The genes are TRBV4-1 and TRBJ1-1, with no clear D. V shed 4 bases and J shed 0 bases, with 12 bases lying between them. CDR1 is MGHRA, CDR2 YSYEKL, per germline. The CDR3 has 15 amino acids. The CDR3 bases are TGCGCCAGCAGCCCATTCGCCCCACTGAACACTGAAGCTTTCTTT. Amino acid sequence: CASSPFAPLNTEAFF.

This clone has just one count. The chain carries TRBV29-1 and TRBJ1-1; D is undetermined. The germline gives CDR1 SQVTM, CDR2 ANQGSEA. The CDR3 extends over 13 amino acids. V gave up 7 bases and J gave up 4 bases, with 16 bases separating them. The CDR3 coding sequence is TGCAGCGCAAACCGGGCGGTAGGCACTGAAGCTTTCTTT. Its translation is CSANRAVGTEAFF.

The V gene is TRBV15, the J gene TRBJ2-7, with D possibly being TRBD1 or TRBD2 (5 bases each). V was shortened by 9 bases and J by 2 bases, with 17 bases between the two germline ends. The length of the CDR3 is 14 residues. CDR1 is LNHNV and CDR2 is YYDKDF in the germline V gene (reference sequence). CDR3 in amino acids: CATRPTGHPYEQYF. In nucleotides, the CDR3 is TGTGCCACTAGACCAACGGGGCACCCCTACGAGCAGTACTTC. Full variable domain (missing parts from reference TRBV15 and TRBJ2-7): DAMVIQNPRYQVTQFGKPVTLSCSQTLNHNVMYWYQQKSSQAPKLLFHYYDKDFNNEADTPDNFQSRRPNTSFCFLDIRSPGLGDTAMYLCATRPTGHPYEQYFGPGTRLTVT.

Only a few counts were recorded for this clone. This chain connects TRBV5-4 to TRBJ1-1; no firm D call. V lost 1 base, J lost 4 bases, and 8 bases lay in between. Germline lookup yields CDR1 SGHNT and CDR2 YYREEE (reference sequence). The CDR3 has 13 amino acids. The CDR3 here is CASSLPGSTEAFF. CDR3 bases: TGTGCCAGCAGCTTGCCTGGGTCCACTGAAGCTTTCTTT. The whole variable domain, remainder taken from reference TRBV5-4 and TRBJ1-1, is ETGVTQSPTHLIKTRGQQVTLRCSSQSGHNTVSWYQQALGQGPQFIFQYYREEENGRGNFPPRFSGLQFPNYSSELNVNALELDDSALYLCASSLPGSTEAFFGQGTRLTVV.

The chain employs TRBV2 and TRBJ2-7; 7 nucleotides match TRBD1. This CDR3 is built from 14 residues. The germline V gene encodes CDR1 SNHLY and CDR2 FYNNEI. Trimming cost V 8 bases and J 1 base; bases outside gene matches: 8. Written as DNA, the CDR3 is TGTGCCAGCCGGGACAGAGAACCGTCCTACGAGCAGTACTTC. It translates to CASRDREPSYEQYF.